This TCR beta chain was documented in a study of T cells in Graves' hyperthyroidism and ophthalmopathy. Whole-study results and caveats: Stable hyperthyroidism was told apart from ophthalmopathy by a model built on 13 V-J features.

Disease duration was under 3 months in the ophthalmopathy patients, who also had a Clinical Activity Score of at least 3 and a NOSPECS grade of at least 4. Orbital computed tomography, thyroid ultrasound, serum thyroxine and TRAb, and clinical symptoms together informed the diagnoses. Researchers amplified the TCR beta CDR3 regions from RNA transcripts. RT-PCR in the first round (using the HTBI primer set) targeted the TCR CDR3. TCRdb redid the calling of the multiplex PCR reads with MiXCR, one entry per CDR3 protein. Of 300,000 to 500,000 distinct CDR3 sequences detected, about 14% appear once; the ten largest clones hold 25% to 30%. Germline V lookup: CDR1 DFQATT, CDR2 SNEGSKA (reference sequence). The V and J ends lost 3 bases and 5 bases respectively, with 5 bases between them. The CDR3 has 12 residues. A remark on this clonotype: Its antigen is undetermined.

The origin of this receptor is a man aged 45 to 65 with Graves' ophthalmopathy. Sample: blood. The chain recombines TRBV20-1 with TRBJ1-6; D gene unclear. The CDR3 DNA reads TGCAGTGCTAGGGCCAATAATTCACCCCTCCACTTT. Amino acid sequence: CSARANNSPLHF.